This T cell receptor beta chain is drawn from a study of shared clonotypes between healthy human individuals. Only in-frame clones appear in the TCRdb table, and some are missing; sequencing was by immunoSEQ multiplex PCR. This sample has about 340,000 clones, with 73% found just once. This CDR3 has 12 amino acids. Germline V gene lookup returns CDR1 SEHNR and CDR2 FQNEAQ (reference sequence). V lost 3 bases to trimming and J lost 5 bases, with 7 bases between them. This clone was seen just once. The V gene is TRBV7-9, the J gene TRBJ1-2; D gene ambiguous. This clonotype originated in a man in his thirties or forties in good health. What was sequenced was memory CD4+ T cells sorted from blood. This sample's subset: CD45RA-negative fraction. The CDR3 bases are TGTGCCAGCAGCTTGGAGGGATATGGCTACACCTTC. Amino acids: CASSLEGYGYTF. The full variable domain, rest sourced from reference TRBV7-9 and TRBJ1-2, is DTGVSQNPRHKITKRGQNVTFRCDPISEHNRLYWYRQTLGQGPEFLTYFQNEAQLEKSRLLSDRFSAERPKGSFSTLEIQRTEQGDSAMYLCASSLEGYGYTFGSGTRLTVV.